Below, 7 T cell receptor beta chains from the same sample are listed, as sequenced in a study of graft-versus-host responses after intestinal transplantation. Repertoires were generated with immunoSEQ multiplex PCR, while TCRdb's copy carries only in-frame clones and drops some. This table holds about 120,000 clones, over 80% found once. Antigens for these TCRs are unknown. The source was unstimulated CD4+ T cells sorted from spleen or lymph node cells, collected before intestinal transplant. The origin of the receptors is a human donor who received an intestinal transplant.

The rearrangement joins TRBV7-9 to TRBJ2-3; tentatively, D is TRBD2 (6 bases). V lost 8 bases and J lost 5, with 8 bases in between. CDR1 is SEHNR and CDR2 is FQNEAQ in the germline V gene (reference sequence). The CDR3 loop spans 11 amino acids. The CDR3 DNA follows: TGTGCCAGCCAGCGGGTAGATACGCAGTATTTT. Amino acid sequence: CASQRVDTQYF.

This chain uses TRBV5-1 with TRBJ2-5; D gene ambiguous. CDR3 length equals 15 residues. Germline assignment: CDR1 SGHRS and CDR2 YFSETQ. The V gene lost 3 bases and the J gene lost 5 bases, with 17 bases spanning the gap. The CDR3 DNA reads TGCGCCAGCAGCTGGGAAACAAGTTCGGGCGAGACCCAGTACTTC. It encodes CASSWETSSGETQYF.

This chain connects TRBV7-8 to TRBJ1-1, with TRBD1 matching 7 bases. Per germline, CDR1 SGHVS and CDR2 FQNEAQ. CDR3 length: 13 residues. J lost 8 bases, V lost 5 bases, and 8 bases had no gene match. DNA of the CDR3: TGTGCCAGCAGCCCCAGGGGGATTACCGAAGCTTTCTTT. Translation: CASSPRGITEAFF.

DNA for the CDR3: TGTGCCAGCAGCTCTAGCGGCGGGTACTACGAGCAGTACTTC. Its protein is CASSSSGGYYEQYF. This chain connects TRBV14 to TRBJ2-7; TRBD2 matches 7 bases. Looked up from germline, CDR1 is SGHDN and CDR2 is FVKESK. There are 14 residues in the CDR3. After removal of 5 bases from V and 3 bases from J, the junction contained 7 bases not matched to a gene.

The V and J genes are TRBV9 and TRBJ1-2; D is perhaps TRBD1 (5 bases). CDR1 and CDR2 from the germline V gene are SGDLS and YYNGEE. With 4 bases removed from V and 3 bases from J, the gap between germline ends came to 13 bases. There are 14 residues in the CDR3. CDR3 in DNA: TGTGCCAGCAGCCCCCGGGGGGGGGACTATGGCTACACCTTC. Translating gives CASSPRGGDYGYTF.

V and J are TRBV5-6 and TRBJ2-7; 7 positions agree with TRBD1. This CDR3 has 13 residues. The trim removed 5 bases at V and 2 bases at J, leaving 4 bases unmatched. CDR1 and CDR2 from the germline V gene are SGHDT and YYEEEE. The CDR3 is CASRKGTAYEQYF. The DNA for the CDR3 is TGTGCCAGCAGGAAAGGGACAGCCTACGAGCAGTACTTC.

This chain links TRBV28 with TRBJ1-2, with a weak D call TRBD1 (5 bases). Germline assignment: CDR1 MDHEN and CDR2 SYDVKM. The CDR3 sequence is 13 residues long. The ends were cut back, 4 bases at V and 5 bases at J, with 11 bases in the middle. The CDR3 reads CASSWAGRYGYTF. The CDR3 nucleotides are TGTGCCAGCAGTTGGGCAGGGAGGTATGGCTACACCTTC.